The T cell receptor beta chain under discussion was sequenced for a study of OX40 agonist ivuxolimab in advanced cancers. Study-level background: Cancers in dose escalation were hepatocellular, melanoma, renal cell and head and neck. Participants, around 80% male, averaged around 60 years of age, ranging from 23 to 79. General study points: Nonresponders included some who also had low normalized T-cell clonal expansion.

Data came from immunoSEQ multiplex PCR; TCRdb stores just in-frame clones and leaves some out. The sample contains about 80,000 clones, about nine tenths of which appear only once. A remark on this clone: Its antigen is unknown.

Between the trimmed V and J ends, which lost 8 bases and 6 bases, there was a span of 7 bases. Germline CDR1 GTSNPN, CDR2 SVGIG (reference sequence). The CDR3 runs to 9 residues. The starting material was CD4+ or CD8+ T cells sorted from blood, obtained in a trial of the OX40 agonist ivuxolimab. The origin of this receptor is an adult with an advanced solid tumor such as melanoma, head and neck, liver or kidney cancer. V usage is TRBV30 and J usage is TRBJ1-2; D might be TRBD1 (5 bases). The CDR3 bases are TGTGCCCAGGGAGATGGCTACACCTTC. Translation: CAQGDGYTF.